The clone carrying this TCR beta chain occurred a few times. Its cognate antigen is unknown. J lost 12 bases, V lost 6 bases, and 14 bases had no gene match. From germline, CDR1 is SNHLY and CDR2 FYNNEI. This CDR3 has 15 residues. This sample stems from a study of cytomegalovirus exposure and HLA in healthy donors. Study-wide findings and caveats: As a later analysis showed, a missense DCLRE1C variant was linked to trimming of TCR beta V- and J-genes. A later analysis found TCR association rates differed by HLA locus, highest for DRB1 and lowest for HLA-C.

Donors counted as nominally healthy when sampled, yet unrecorded immune exposures were likely. This PCR relied on a set of 60 Vbeta primers and 13 Jbeta primers. The protocol was immunoSEQ multiplex PCR, while the TCRdb copy is restricted to in-frame clones and leaves out a portion. The table records approximately 100,000 clones, around 80% of them present only once. This sequence was found in a woman aged 50 to 60 in good health and CMV-seropositive. Source material: PBMCs. This sequence joins TRBV2 and TRBJ2-1, with 10 bases identical to TRBD2. The CDR3: CASRLSGGAGRGQFF. The CDR3 region has the DNA TGTGCCAGCAGATTAAGCGGGGGGGCGGGGCGGGGGCAGTTCTTC.